These 5 T cell receptor beta chains share one sample of origin, sequenced in a study of vaccination effects on CD4 cells after COVID-19 (dated by TCRdb to between 2021 and 2024). To prepare the library, the immunoSEQ multiplex PCR assay was applied. This immuneACCESS table, as held by TCRdb, lists in-frame sequences with V and J called but not all clones. Of the missing ones, under half trace to an unresolved V gene in checked studies; the others have no known cause. The sample records about 47,000 clones, about 76% of which are singletons. The biggest ten clones account for approximately 10% of the sample. For these TCRs, the target antigens are not known. After around 11 days of culture, CD4+ T cells were isolated with the EasySep CD4+ T cell isolation kit. The sequencing here drew on CD4+ T cells from PBMCs cultured without peptide, taken before COVID-19 vaccination. The receptors shown here come from a human donor who had a prior SARS-CoV-2 infection.

This clone was found a few times. The V and J genes are TRBV6-5 and TRBJ1-6; 8 nucleotides agree with TRBD1. Losses at the gene ends were 4 bases for V and 9 bases for J; bases not matched to a gene: 8. This CDR3 region has 15 residues. Looked up from germline, CDR1 is MNHEY and CDR2 is SVGAGI. The CDR3 loop is CASSSRQGMVSPLHF. The CDR3 DNA sequence: TGTGCCAGCAGTTCTCGACAGGGGATGGTTTCACCCCTCCACTTT.

The chain recombines TRBV7-3 with TRBJ1-1; TRBD1 is a possible D gene (5 bases). Germline loops: CDR1 SGHTA, CDR2 FQGTGA. Trimming cost V 2 bases and J 5 bases, with 15 bases left between them. The CDR3 covers 15 residues. The CDR3: CASSLERGGGTEAFF. CDR3 DNA sequence: TGTGCCAGCAGCTTAGAACGGGGCGGGGGGACTGAAGCTTTCTTT.

This clone was counted a single time. V gene TRBV5-1 combines with J gene TRBJ2-7; the D gene is possibly TRBD2 (5 bases). Per germline, CDR1 SGHRS and CDR2 YFSETQ. The CDR3 has 15 amino acids. Trimming cost V 4 bases and J 3 bases, with 17 bases left between them. The CDR3 loop reads CASSPSGDLDYEQYF. The CDR3 DNA reads TGCGCCAGCAGCCCATCCGGGGATCTTGACTACGAGCAGTACTTC.

The V call is TRBV9, the J call TRBJ2-3; 9 bases map to TRBD2. Germline CDR1 is SGDLS and CDR2 is YYNGEE. This CDR3 is built from 16 residues. The trim removed 3 bases at V and 4 bases at J, leaving 9 bases unmatched. The CDR3 reads CASSGEAGGHADTQYF. For the CDR3, the DNA is TGTGCCAGCAGCGGTGAGGCGGGGGGGCACGCAGATACGCAGTATTTT.

The V gene is TRBV30, the J gene TRBJ1-3; weak D call: TRBD1 (6 bases). Trimming left V 1 base short and J 3 bases short, with 7 bases between. The CDR3 runs 13 residues. The germline V gene encodes CDR1 GTSNPN and CDR2 SVGIG (reference sequence). In DNA form, the CDR3 reads TGTGCCTGGAGTGACAGGGTTGGAAACACCATATATTTT. Its protein product is CAWSDRVGNTIYF.